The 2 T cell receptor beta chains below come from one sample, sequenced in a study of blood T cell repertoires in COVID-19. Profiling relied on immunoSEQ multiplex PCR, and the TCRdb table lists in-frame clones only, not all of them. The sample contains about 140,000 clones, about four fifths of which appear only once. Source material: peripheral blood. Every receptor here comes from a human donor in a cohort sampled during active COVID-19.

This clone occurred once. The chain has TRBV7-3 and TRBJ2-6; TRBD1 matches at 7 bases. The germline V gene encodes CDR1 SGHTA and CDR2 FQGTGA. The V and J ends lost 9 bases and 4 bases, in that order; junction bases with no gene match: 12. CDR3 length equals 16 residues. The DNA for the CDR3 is TGTGCCAGGTCAAAAACTACAGGGGCCGGGGCCAACGTCCTGACTTTC. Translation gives CARSKTTGAGANVLTF.

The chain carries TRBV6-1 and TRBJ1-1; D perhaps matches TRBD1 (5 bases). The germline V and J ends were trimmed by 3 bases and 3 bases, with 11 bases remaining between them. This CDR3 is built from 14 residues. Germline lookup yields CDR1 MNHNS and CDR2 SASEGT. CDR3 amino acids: CASSEAGGDTEAFF. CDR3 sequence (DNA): TGTGCCAGCAGTGAGGCGGGGGGAGACACTGAAGCTTTCTTT.